This TCR beta chain comes out of a study of response to subunit inactivated influenza vaccine. Study-wide results and caveats: T cells newly recruited by each seasonal influenza vaccination are few, the authors suggested.

In TCRdb, the RT-PCR reads were re-called with MiXCR into one record per CDR3 protein. The sample shows under 550,000 distinct CDR3 sequences, 6% to 9% of them seen only once. The CDR3 is 14 residues long. V lost 2 bases, J lost 5 bases, and 12 bases lay in between. In germline, CDR1 is ENHRY, CDR2 SYGVKD. This clonotype was counted at least ten times. Its antigen remains unidentified. This sample comprised PBMCs from blood, obtained approximately 25 months after vaccination. The TCR was taken from a man in his fifties or sixties who received an inactivated influenza vaccine. V is TRBV10-3 and J is TRBJ2-5; D gene unclear. For the CDR3, the DNA is TGTGCCATCAGTGAGGGGCGTAGCTTGGAGACCCAGTACTTC. As protein: CAISEGRSLETQYF.